This T cell receptor (beta chain) was sequenced in a study of breast tumors, draining lymph nodes, adjacent tissues. Samples came from axillary lymph nodes draining the breast cancer. Via MiXCR, TCRdb re-called the multiplex PCR reads, giving one row per CDR3 protein. The repertoire consists of approximately 100,000 distinct CDR3 sequences, with 30% occurring once and the leading ten covering approximately 5%. Germline CDR1 and CDR2: SGHTA and FQGNSA. After removal of 1 base from V and 7 bases from J, the junction contained 4 bases not matched to a gene. The CDR3 is made up of 16 amino acids. This TCR came from a female donor with breast cancer. Some clones in this sample may be carry-over from other donors' samples. Input material: axillary lymph node tissue. This sequence joins TRBV7-2 and TRBJ2-1; TRBD2 aligns across 13 bases. The CDR3: CASSLVPTSGRNEQFF. In DNA form, the CDR3 reads TGTGCCAGCAGCTTAGTTCCGACTAGCGGGAGGAATGAGCAGTTCTTC.